The rows below give T cell receptor beta chains drawn from one sample of a study of OX40 agonist ivuxolimab in advanced cancers. TCRdb's table, derived via immunoSEQ multiplex PCR, lists solely in-frame clones and lacks some. The data hold approximately 72,000 clones, with roughly 84% observed a single time. The material sequenced was CD4+ or CD8+ T cells sorted from blood, taken in a trial of the OX40 agonist ivuxolimab. The receptors originated from an adult with an advanced solid tumor such as melanoma, head and neck, liver or kidney cancer. CDR3s include the opening cysteine and the closing phenylalanine or tryptophan. Each record gives: CDR3 protein, CDR3 DNA, clone size, D gene, J gene, V gene. D genes are given only for firm matches. Only some rows state a clone size, as once, few, many or a class for expanded clones.

CDR3aa: CASSQSLQANTEAFF
CDR3nt: TGCGCCAGCAGTCAATCGTTACAAGCGAACACTGAAGCTTTCTTT
abundance: .
d_gene: .
j_gene: TRBJ1-1
v_gene: TRBV23-1

CDR3aa: CASSGDRGRHYGYTF
CDR3nt: TGTGCCAGCAGTGGGGACAGGGGGCGACACTATGGCTACACCTTC
abundance: .
d_gene: TRBD1
j_gene: TRBJ1-2
v_gene: TRBV6-1

CDR3aa: CASNLDGESTDTQYF
CDR3nt: TGTGCCAGCAACTTGGACGGGGAGAGTACAGATACGCAGTATTTT
abundance: .
d_gene: .
j_gene: TRBJ2-3
v_gene: TRBV7-8

CDR3aa: CASGLGVNQPQHF
CDR3nt: TGTGCCAGCGGCTTAGGAGTAAATCAGCCCCAGCATTTT
abundance: .
d_gene: .
j_gene: TRBJ1-5
v_gene: TRBV6-1

CDR3aa: CASSLARDSREQFF
CDR3nt: TGCGCCAGCAGCTTGGCCCGTGACAGTAGGGAGCAGTTCTTC
abundance: once
d_gene: .
j_gene: TRBJ2-1
v_gene: TRBV5-1

CDR3aa: CASSSGGSSYNEQFF
CDR3nt: TGTGCCAGCAGTAGCGGGGGCAGCTCCTACAATGAGCAGTTCTTC
abundance: .
d_gene: TRBD2
j_gene: TRBJ2-1
v_gene: TRBV28

CDR3aa: CASSPGRGDQYSYEQYF
CDR3nt: TGCGCCAGCAGCCCCGGGAGGGGGGATCAATATTCCTACGAGCAGTACTTC
abundance: .
d_gene: TRBD2
j_gene: TRBJ2-7
v_gene: TRBV5-1

CDR3aa: CSVQLAYGYTF
CDR3nt: TGCAGCGTTCAACTGGCCTATGGCTACACCTTC
abundance: once
d_gene: .
j_gene: TRBJ1-2
v_gene: TRBV29-1

CDR3aa: CASSLDIGDTQYF
CDR3nt: TGTGCCAGCAGCTTAGATATTGGGGATACGCAGTATTTT
abundance: .
d_gene: .
j_gene: TRBJ2-3
v_gene: TRBV11-2

CDR3aa: CASSLDRGGRQFF
CDR3nt: TGTGCCAGCAGCTTAGATCGGGGGGGACGGCAGTTCTTC
abundance: .
d_gene: TRBD2
j_gene: TRBJ2-1
v_gene: TRBV11-3

CDR3aa: CASSFGLAGPETQYF
CDR3nt: TGTGCCAGCAGTTTTGGACTAGCGGGGCCAGAGACCCAGTACTTC
abundance: .
d_gene: TRBD2
j_gene: TRBJ2-5
v_gene: TRBV28

CDR3aa: CASSSITRGTEAFF
CDR3nt: TGTGCCAGCAGCTCCATAACCCGGGGGACTGAAGCTTTCTTT
abundance: .
d_gene: .
j_gene: TRBJ1-1
v_gene: TRBV9

CDR3aa: CATSPWSGRSIGDTQYF
CDR3nt: TGTGCCACCAGCCCCTGGTCCGGGCGTAGCATTGGAGATACGCAGTATTTT
abundance: .
d_gene: .
j_gene: TRBJ2-3
v_gene: TRBV15

CDR3aa: CASSLDITSNQPQHF
CDR3nt: TGTGCCAGCAGCTTAGACATAACCAGCAATCAGCCCCAGCATTTT
abundance: .
d_gene: .
j_gene: TRBJ1-5
v_gene: TRBV7-8

CDR3aa: CASSLPTGGYTF
CDR3nt: TGTGCCAGCAGCTTACCGACAGGTGGCTACACCTTC
abundance: .
d_gene: .
j_gene: TRBJ1-2
v_gene: TRBV7-9

CDR3aa: CAWSTPQGNQPQHF
CDR3nt: TGTGCCTGGAGTACCCCACAGGGGAATCAGCCCCAGCATTTT
abundance: few
d_gene: TRBD1
j_gene: TRBJ1-5
v_gene: TRBV30

CDR3aa: CASRWASDEKLFF
CDR3nt: TGCGCCAGCAGGTGGGCCAGTGATGAAAAACTGTTTTTT
abundance: .
d_gene: .
j_gene: TRBJ1-4
v_gene: TRBV5-1

CDR3aa: CATSRGGGTTYEQYF
CDR3nt: TGTGCCACCAGCAGAGGGGGCGGGACGACCTACGAGCAGTACTTC
abundance: .
d_gene: .
j_gene: TRBJ2-7
v_gene: TRBV15

CDR3aa: CASSLEPSRDNSPLHF
CDR3nt: TGTGCCAGCAGCTTAGAACCCAGCAGGGACAATTCACCCCTCCACTTT
abundance: .
d_gene: .
j_gene: TRBJ1-6
v_gene: TRBV7-2

CDR3aa: CASSLVGEAMGYTF
CDR3nt: TGTGCCAGCAGCTTAGTGGGGGAGGCGATGGGCTACACCTTC
abundance: once
d_gene: .
j_gene: TRBJ1-2
v_gene: TRBV7-9

CDR3aa: CASRGYSGVADTQYF
CDR3nt: TGTGCCAGCAGGGGATATAGCGGAGTCGCTGATACGCAGTATTTT
abundance: .
d_gene: .
j_gene: TRBJ2-3
v_gene: TRBV27

CDR3aa: CASSQWDGYNEQFF
CDR3nt: TGTGCCAGCAGCCAATGGGACGGCTACAATGAGCAGTTCTTC
abundance: .
d_gene: .
j_gene: TRBJ2-1
v_gene: TRBV4-2

CDR3aa: CASSPGGRGTPIGELFF
CDR3nt: TGTGCCAGCTCACCAGGAGGCCGGGGCACCCCAATCGGGGAGCTGTTTTTT
abundance: .
d_gene: .
j_gene: TRBJ2-2
v_gene: TRBV18

CDR3aa: CASSFRQGDQPQHF
CDR3nt: TGTGCCAGCAGTTTCCGACAGGGGGATCAGCCCCAGCATTTT
abundance: .
d_gene: TRBD1
j_gene: TRBJ1-5
v_gene: TRBV6-6

CDR3aa: CASSLALGENTEAFF
CDR3nt: TGCGCCAGCAGCTTGGCTTTAGGCGAGAACACTGAAGCTTTCTTT
abundance: .
d_gene: .
j_gene: TRBJ1-1
v_gene: TRBV5-1

CDR3aa: CASSYWGQGSEKLFF
CDR3nt: TGCGCCAGCAGCTATTGGGGACAGGGGAGTGAAAAACTGTTTTTT
abundance: .
d_gene: TRBD1
j_gene: TRBJ1-4
v_gene: TRBV5-1

CDR3aa: CAISESTGTIKNIQYF
CDR3nt: TGTGCCATCAGTGAATCCACAGGGACCATTAAAAACATTCAGTACTTC
abundance: .
d_gene: .
j_gene: TRBJ2-4
v_gene: TRBV10-3

CDR3aa: CASSGQGDTQYF
CDR3nt: TGTGCCAGCAGTGGACAGGGTGATACGCAGTATTTT
abundance: .
d_gene: TRBD1
j_gene: TRBJ2-3
v_gene: TRBV25-1